Listed below are T cell receptor beta chains from one sample, sequenced in a study of identical twins. Via MiXCR, TCRdb re-called the 5' RACE reads, giving one row per CDR3 protein. The data hold approximately 1.8 million distinct CDR3 sequences, with about 32% observed a single time. The sequenced material came from cord blood. Receptors were obtained from a newborn girl in good health. Each CDR3 is given with its conserved first and last residue. A D gene is named only where the DNA matches it firmly. Not all rows give a size; the values are once, few, many and, for expanded clones, a class.

j_call d_call clone_size v_call cdr3_aa cdr3_nt
TRBJ2-3 TRBD1 NA TRBV18 CASSPGFDRGDTQYF TGTGCCAGCTCACCGGGATTCGACAGGGGAGATACGCAGTATTTT
TRBJ1-1 NA NA TRBV20-1 CSASTPNTEAFF TGCAGTGCCTCCACCCCGAACACTGAAGCTTTCTTT
TRBJ2-3 NA NA TRBV18 CASSPRPPITDTQYF TGTGCCAGCTCGCCACGGCCACCTATCACAGATACGCAGTATTTT
TRBJ2-3 NA few TRBV5-6 CASSSRVGPDTQYF TGTGCCAGCAGTTCTCGCGTGGGGCCAGATACGCAGTATTTT
TRBJ2-1 NA NA TRBV20-1 CSARGSKYNEQFF TGCAGTGCTAGAGGGAGTAAGTACAATGAGCAGTTCTTC
TRBJ1-4 NA NA TRBV29-1 CSARVGASTNEKLFF TGCAGCGCCCGCGTGGGGGCCTCAACTAATGAAAAACTGTTTTTT
TRBJ1-1 NA NA TRBV27 CASSFSLNTEAFF TGTGCCAGCAGTTTCTCTTTGAACACTGAAGCTTTCTTT
TRBJ2-7 TRBD2 NA TRBV20-1 CSASLQGLAGEFSSYNEQYF TGCAGTGCTAGCCTCCAGGGATTAGCGGGAGAGTTCTCCTCCTACAATGAGCAGTACTTC
TRBJ2-3 TRBD2 few TRBV11-2 CASSYQGGSILAGVQTNTQYF TGTGCCAGCAGCTATCAAGGCGGATCTATACTAGCGGGGGTACAAACGAATACGCAGTATTTT
TRBJ2-2 NA NA TRBV12-3/TRBV12-4 CASRGHPNTGGLFF TGTGCCAGCAGGGGACACCCGAACACCGGGGGGCTGTTTTTT
TRBJ1-5 NA few TRBV12-3/TRBV12-4 CASSLAVGDIGQPQHF TGTGCCAGCAGTTTAGCGGTAGGGGATATCGGTCAGCCCCAGCATTTT
TRBJ2-5 TRBD2 few TRBV2 CASSLSGTSGGSGTQYF TGTGCCAGCAGCTTGTCCGGGACTAGCGGGGGTTCGGGGACCCAGTACTTC
TRBJ2-5 NA NA TRBV24-1 CATSDRDKAGNEQYF TGTGCCACCAGTGACCGGGATAAAGCGGGCAATGAGCAGTACTTC
TRBJ1-6 NA many TRBV28 CASSLSQGNSPLHF TGTGCCAGCAGTTTATCTCAGGGGAATTCACCCCTCCACTTT
TRBJ2-4 NA NA TRBV7-6 CASSLGASPAKNIQYF TGTGCCAGCAGCTTAGGGGCCTCGCCAGCCAAAAACATTCAGTACTTC
TRBJ2-5 TRBD2 few TRBV5-1 CASSLEREKETQYF TGCGCCAGCAGCTTGGAGCGGGAGAAAGAGACCCAGTACTTC
TRBJ1-2 NA NA TRBV28 CASSLKGDGYTF TGTGCCAGCAGTTTAAAGGGGGATGGCTACACCTTC
TRBJ2-5 TRBD1 few TRBV20-1 CSASQGARETQYF TGCAGTGCTAGTCAGGGGGCGCGAGAGACCCAGTACTTC
TRBJ1-5 NA few TRBV20-1 CSASSGIRNQPQHF TGCAGTGCTAGCTCAGGGATCCGAAATCAGCCCCAGCATTTT
TRBJ2-1 NA NA TRBV6-5 CASSYSPSDEQFF TGTGCCAGCAGTTACTCTCCGTCGGATGAGCAGTTCTTC
TRBJ1-1 NA NA TRBV18 CASSPARGLSGGAFF TGTGCCAGCTCACCCGCCCGGGGGTTGTCTGGAGGAGCTTTCTTT
TRBJ1-5 TRBD1 NA TRBV25-1 CASSEEGTGPNQPQHF TGTGCCAGCAGTGAAGAGGGGACAGGGCCGAATCAGCCCCAGCATTTT
TRBJ2-1 TRBD2 NA TRBV28 CASSLRLAGGIQFF TGTGCCAGCAGTTTAAGGCTAGCGGGAGGGATTCAGTTCTTC
TRBJ2-1 TRBD2 few TRBV6-5 CASRGTSGTHEQFF TGTGCCAGCAGGGGGACTAGCGGGACTCATGAGCAGTTCTTC
TRBJ2-3 TRBD1 NA TRBV12-3/TRBV12-4 CASSRDRASTDTQYF TGTGCCAGCAGTCGAGACAGGGCATCCACAGATACGCAGTATTTT
TRBJ1-2 NA NA TRBV28 CASSTPWDDGYTF TGTGCCAGCAGCACCCCTTGGGATGATGGCTACACCTTC
TRBJ2-7 TRBD2 NA TRBV5-1 CASSRGGSYNEQYF TGTGCCAGCAGCCGGGGGGGATCCTACAATGAGCAGTACTTC